The 28 T cell receptor beta chains presented below share a single source sample, sequenced in a study of blood T cell repertoires in COVID-19. Some clones are missing from TCRdb's copy, which holds only in-frame ones; the method was immunoSEQ multiplex PCR. The sample records roughly 200,000 clones, approximately 86% being singletons. The specimen sequenced was PBMCs or T cells enriched from blood (not recorded which). These receptors were taken from a woman in her twenties or thirties who had recovered from COVID-19.

V gene TRBV15 combines with J gene TRBJ2-3; TRBD2 agrees at 8 bases. The junction had 13 bases not matched to a gene; V was cut back by 3 bases and J by 2 bases. The germline CDR1 and CDR2 sequences are LNHNV and YYDKDF (reference sequence). This CDR3 comprises 18 residues. The CDR3, as DNA: TGTGCCACCAGCAGGGGCCTTGGGGAAGCGGGGGACACAGATACGCAGTATTTT. Its translation is CATSRGLGEAGDTDTQYF.

The count of this clone is one. The chain is built from TRBV15 and TRBJ1-1, with TRBD1 matching 9 bases. The V segment lost 3 bases and the J segment 3 bases; nucleotides outside the gene matches: 14. This CDR3 comprises 18 residues. Germline V gene sequence: CDR1 LNHNV, CDR2 YYDKDF (reference sequence). CDR3 in DNA: TGTGCCACCAGCAGGGGTTTTGTGTTAGGACAGGGGTACACTGAAGCTTTCTTT. This codes for CATSRGFVLGQGYTEAFF.

This chain uses TRBV7-6 with TRBJ2-5; perhaps TRBD2 as D (6 bases). V was trimmed by 5 bases and J by 2 bases, leaving 12 bases between them. CDR3 length: 14 amino acids. Germline CDR1 is SGHVS and CDR2 is FNYEAQ. In nucleotides, the CDR3 is TGTGCCAGCAGCCCGGAGGAGGGGCAAGAGACCCAGTACTTC. Translating gives CASSPEEGQETQYF.

The chain combines TRBV19 with TRBJ1-1, with a possible D match to TRBD1 (6 bases). The CDR3 runs to 16 residues. CDR1 LNHDA and CDR2 SQIVND come from the germline V gene (reference sequence). V lost 5 bases and J lost 1, with 17 bases in between. CDR3 in DNA: TGTGCCAGTAGTTTTTTCCGGGACATTGAGAACACTGAAGCTTTCTTT. Protein product: CASSFFRDIENTEAFF.

J is TRBJ2-7 and V is TRBV24-1; 8 bases match TRBD1. CDR3 length equals 14 residues. With 3 bases clipped from V and 3 bases from J, the junction kept 3 bases outside the gene matches. Germline CDR1 reads KGHDR; CDR2 reads SFDVKD. The CDR3 bases are TGTGCCACCAGTGATGCGGACAGGGACTACGAGCAGTACTTC. It codes for CATSDADRDYEQYF.

The gene calls are TRBV5-1 and TRBJ2-5; 10 bases align to TRBD2. V shed 4 bases and J 0 bases; nucleotides not matched to a gene: 9. Germline V gene data show CDR1 as SGHRS and CDR2 as YFSETQ. The CDR3 loop spans 17 amino acids. The CDR3 sequence is CASSHVSLAGYQETQYF. CDR3 coding DNA: TGCGCCAGCAGCCACGTCTCACTAGCGGGGTACCAAGAGACCCAGTACTTC.

The rearrangement joins TRBV7-8 to TRBJ1-2; D gene unclear. This CDR3 is built from 17 residues. The germline CDR1 and CDR2 sequences are SGHVS and FQNEAQ. V gave up 4 bases and J gave up 4 bases, with 22 bases separating them. The CDR3 DNA is TGTGCCAGCAGCTATTCAGGATCCCTCCTGGAAGGCTATGGCTACACCTTC. This encodes CASSYSGSLLEGYGYTF.

This clone appeared a few times. The rearrangement links TRBV7-9 to TRBJ2-3; possible D gene TRBD2, 5 bases. The CDR3 loop spans 15 amino acids. The germline V and J ends were trimmed by 4 bases and 5 bases, with 16 bases remaining between them. Germline V gene data show CDR1 as SEHNR and CDR2 as FQNEAQ (reference sequence). The CDR3 nucleotides are TGTGCCAGCAGCTCCGCCGGAGGCCGGGGAGATACGCAGTATTTT. The encoded protein is CASSSAGGRGDTQYF.

Only one count was recorded for this clone. The genes are TRBV29-1 and TRBJ1-1; D unresolved. The V and J ends lost 4 bases and 3 bases respectively, with 6 bases between them. CDR1 and CDR2 from the germline V gene are SQVTM and ANQGSEA. The CDR3 has 11 amino acids. DNA for the CDR3: TGCAGCGTTGTAATGTACACTGAAGCTTTCTTT. This gives the protein CSVVMYTEAFF.

With regard to this clone: The same CDR3 also results from other DNA sequences found in this sample. This rearrangement joins TRBV9 to TRBJ2-1; 7 nucleotides line up with TRBD2. Trimming at V came to 3 bases and at J to 4 bases, leaving 7 bases not matched to a gene. The germline V gene encodes CDR1 SGDLS and CDR2 YYNGEE. This CDR3 contains 15 residues. The CDR3 nucleotides read TGTGCCAGCAGCGAGAGCGGGATAAGTTACAATGAGCAGTTCTTC. Translated, it gives CASSESGISYNEQFF.

The rearrangement uses TRBV6-2 or TRBV6-3 and TRBJ1-2; possible D gene TRBD1, 6 bases. The ends were cut back, 5 bases at V and 2 bases at J, with 9 bases in the middle. Germline CDR1 and CDR2: MNHEY and SVGEGT. The CDR3 loop spans 13 amino acids. The CDR3 here is CASSLQGNYGYTF. CDR3 DNA: TGTGCCAGCAGTCTACAGGGAAACTATGGCTACACCTTC.

The chain is built from TRBV4-3 and TRBJ2-6; D unclear. V was cut by 1 base and J by 0 bases, with 10 bases left in between. The CDR3 is 17 residues long. The germline V gene encodes CDR1 LGHNA and CDR2 YSLEER. CDR3 bases: TGCGCCAGCAGCCAAGGGTTCACGAGCTCTGGGGCCAACGTCCTGACTTTC. Residues: CASSQGFTSSGANVLTF.

The gene calls are TRBV5-1 and TRBJ2-1, with 10 bases identical to TRBD2. Germline CDR1 SGHRS, CDR2 YFSETQ. J lost 6 bases, V lost 6 bases, and 6 bases had no gene match. This CDR3 is built from 14 residues. The CDR3 coding sequence is TGCGCCAGCAAACGGGCTAGCGGGAGCAATGAGCAGTTCTTC. It encodes CASKRASGSNEQFF.

The V call is TRBV4-2, the J call TRBJ1-2; 7 bases are a match to TRBD1. Germline V lookup: CDR1 LGHNA, CDR2 YNFKEQ. The CDR3 is made up of 16 amino acids. J gave up 0 bases and V 4 bases, and 8 bases lay outside the gene matches. CDR3 residues: CASSRLTGAANYGYTF. CDR3 sequence (DNA): TGTGCCAGCAGCCGCCTAACAGGGGCCGCTAACTATGGCTACACCTTC.

V and J are TRBV30 and TRBJ2-3, with TRBD2 matching over 7 bases. The V segment lost 0 bases and the J segment 2 bases; nucleotides outside the gene matches: 2. CDR3 length: 14 residues. Germline CDR1 is GTSNPN and CDR2 is SVGIG (reference sequence). The CDR3 nucleotides read TGTGCCTGGAGTGTTGGGGGGGACACAGATACGCAGTATTTT. It specifies CAWSVGGDTDTQYF.

A single count supports this clone. The rearrangement links TRBV7-2 to TRBJ1-2; D is possibly TRBD1 (6 bases). The V end lost 0 bases, the J end lost 8 bases, and 22 bases lay between the germline ends. In germline, CDR1 is SGHTA, CDR2 FQGNSA. The CDR3 length is 17 residues. The CDR3: CASSLARSGTSPGGYTF. The CDR3 coding sequence is TGTGCCAGCAGCTTAGCGCGCAGCGGGACATCTCCGGGGGGCTACACCTTC.

This rearrangement joins TRBV7-3 to TRBJ2-5; D gene ambiguous. Trimming cost V 2 bases and J 2 bases, with 6 bases left between them. Per the germline V gene, CDR1 is SGHTA and CDR2 is FQGTGA. This CDR3 spans 13 amino acids. The CDR3 here is CASSLDFQETQYF. The DNA of the CDR3 is TGTGCCAGCAGCTTAGACTTTCAAGAGACCCAGTACTTC.

The V and J genes are TRBV7-9 and TRBJ1-2, with no clear D. The CDR3 contains 12 residues. Germline lookup yields CDR1 SEHNR and CDR2 FQNEAQ (reference sequence). The germline V and J ends were trimmed by 3 bases and 10 bases, with 12 bases remaining between them. CDR3 sequence: CASSFTAANYTF. Written as DNA, the CDR3 is TGTGCCAGCAGCTTTACAGCGGCGAACTACACCTTC.

The V and J genes are TRBV6-5 and TRBJ2-7; 7 bases fit TRBD2. The germline CDR1 and CDR2 sequences are MNHEY and SVGAGI. After removal of 6 bases from V and 3 bases from J, the junction contained 11 bases not matched to a gene. The CDR3 is made up of 15 amino acids. CDR3 bases: TGTGCCAGCAGGGCCGGGGCGGGAGCTAACTACGAGCAGTACTTC. Translation: CASRAGAGANYEQYF.

The genes are TRBV6-5 and TRBJ2-7, with 7 nucleotides matching TRBD1. V was pared by 1 base and J by 6 bases, with 9 bases of the junction left unmatched. This CDR3 has 15 residues. Germline CDR1 and CDR2: MNHEY and SVGAGI. The CDR3 loop is CASSYFGTGAAEQYF. CDR3 coding DNA: TGTGCCAGCAGTTACTTCGGTACAGGGGCCGCCGAGCAGTACTTC.

The chain carries TRBV11-2 and TRBJ1-1; D possibly corresponds to TRBD1 (5 bases). Between the trimmed V and J ends, which lost 3 bases and 3 bases, there was a span of 14 bases. Germline assignment: CDR1 SGHAT and CDR2 FQNNGV. This CDR3 region has 15 residues. CDR3 in amino acids: CASSFRAGWDTEAFF. Written as DNA, the CDR3 is TGTGCCAGCAGCTTCCGAGCAGGGTGGGACACTGAAGCTTTCTTT.

The rearrangement links TRBV27 to TRBJ2-7; 9 bases map to TRBD1. The J segment lost 5 bases and the V segment lost 6 bases, leaving 8 bases of the junction unmatched. Per germline, CDR1 MNHEY and CDR2 SMNVEV (reference sequence). The CDR3 extends over 14 amino acids. CDR3 region: CASSRTGDPHEQYF. DNA for the CDR3: TGTGCCAGCAGCCGGACAGGGGACCCCCACGAGCAGTACTTC.

The V call is TRBV13, the J call TRBJ1-2; 7 nucleotides align to TRBD1. The ends lost 4 bases at V and 9 bases at J; junction bases unmatched: 11. The CDR3 has 14 residues. The germline V gene encodes CDR1 PRHDT and CDR2 FYEKMQ (reference sequence). CDR3 nucleotide sequence: TGTGCCAGCAGCTACCAGACAGGGCCGGTTCGCTACACCTTC. Translated, it gives CASSYQTGPVRYTF. The complete variable domain, with remaining parts taken from reference TRBV13 and TRBJ1-2, reads AAGVIQSPRHLIKEKRETATLKCYPIPRHDTVYWYQQGPGQDPQFLISFYEKMQSDKGSIPDRFSAQQFSDYHSELNMSSLELGDSALYFCASSYQTGPVRYTFGSGTRLTVV.

The sample holds one count of this clone. The chain joins TRBV19 to TRBJ1-6, with 8 bases that match TRBD1. CDR3 length equals 18 residues. Per the germline V gene, CDR1 is LNHDA and CDR2 is SQIVND (reference sequence). The junction had 7 bases not matched to a gene; V was cut back by 3 bases and J by 0 bases. In DNA form, the CDR3 reads TGTGCCAGTAGTATGGCCGGGACAGGAAGCTCCTATAATTCACCCCTCCACTTT. Its protein is CASSMAGTGSSYNSPLHF.

CDR3 region: CAWNPGLHSYEQYF. CDR3 coding DNA: TGTGCCTGGAATCCGGGACTCCATTCCTACGAGCAGTACTTC. The chain has TRBV30 and TRBJ2-7; weak D call: TRBD2 (6 bases). Germline assignment: CDR1 GTSNPN and CDR2 SVGIG (reference sequence). The CDR3 is 14 residues long. Between the trimmed V and J ends, which lost 4 bases and 1 base, there was a span of 14 bases.

Remarks on this clone: The same CDR3 arises from other DNA sequences in this sample as well. This sequence joins TRBV29-1 and TRBJ2-3; 8 bases line up with TRBD2. V shed 3 bases and J 1 base; nucleotides not matched to a gene: 0. This CDR3 spans 13 amino acids. Germline values: CDR1 SQVTM, CDR2 ANQGSEA. The CDR3 reads CSVDGGGTDTQYF. The CDR3 DNA is TGCAGCGTTGACGGGGGGGGCACAGATACGCAGTATTTT.

This chain links TRBV5-1 with TRBJ1-2; 9 bases fit TRBD1. After removal of 6 bases from V and 4 bases from J, the junction contained 7 bases not matched to a gene. The CDR3 covers 14 residues. CDR1 and CDR2 from the germline V gene are SGHRS and YFSETQ. Here the CDR3 DNA reads TGCGCCAGCAAGGGAACAGGGGGCGGCTATGGCTACACCTTC. Translated, it gives CASKGTGGGYGYTF.

This chain joins TRBV5-5 and TRBJ2-7; D not certain. CDR3 size: 15 residues. The germline V and J ends were trimmed by 1 base and 1 base, with 12 bases remaining between them. The germline gives CDR1 SGHKS, CDR2 YYEKEE (reference sequence). CDR3 DNA: TGTGCCAGCAGCTTGTCTGCGGCGGTATCCTACGAGCAGTACTTC. Residues: CASSLSAAVSYEQYF. Variable domain in full (rest from reference TRBV5-5 and TRBJ2-7): DAGVTQSPTHLIKTRGQQVTLRCSPISGHKSVSWYQQVLGQGPQFIFQYYEKEERGRGNFPDRFSARQFPNYSSELNVNALLLGDSALYLCASSLSAAVSYEQYFGPGTRLTVT.